This TCR beta chain is from a study of siplizumab effects on memory and regulatory T cells. Study-wide results and caveats: An assignable naive or memory phenotype was lacking in roughly 80-97% of proliferating CD4+ or CD8+ clones. In siplizumab cultures, the suppressive function of proliferating Tregs remained unconfirmed.

Comment on this clone: Its antigen is undetermined.

This table comes from immunoSEQ multiplex PCR, and its TCRdb copy is limited to in-frame clones, with some not included. The data hold about 100,000 clones, with 94% observed a single time. Material for sequencing was non-Treg CD4+ T cells sorted from blood. This TCR came from a human donor in good health.

The CDR3 DNA is TGTGCCAGCAGCTTATACGGGACTAGCGACAATGAGCAGTTCTTC. Translated: CASSLYGTSDNEQFF. This chain links TRBV11-3 with TRBJ2-1, with 10 bases fitting TRBD2. The CDR3 spans 15 residues. V lost 2 bases and J lost 5; bases outside the gene matches: 3. CDR1 SGHNT and CDR2 YENEEA come from the germline V gene.